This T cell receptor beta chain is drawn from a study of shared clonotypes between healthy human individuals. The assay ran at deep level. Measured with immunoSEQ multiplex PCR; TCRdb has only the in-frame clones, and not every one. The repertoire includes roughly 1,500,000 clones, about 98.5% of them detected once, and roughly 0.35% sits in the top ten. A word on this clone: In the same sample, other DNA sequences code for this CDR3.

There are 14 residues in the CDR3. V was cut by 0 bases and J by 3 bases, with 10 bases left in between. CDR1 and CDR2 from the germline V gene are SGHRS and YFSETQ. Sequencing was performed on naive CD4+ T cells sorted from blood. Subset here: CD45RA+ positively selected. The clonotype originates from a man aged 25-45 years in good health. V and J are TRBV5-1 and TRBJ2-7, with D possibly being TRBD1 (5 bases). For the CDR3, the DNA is TGCGCCAGCAGCTTGGTCGGCAGGGACTACGAGCAGTACTTC. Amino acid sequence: CASSLVGRDYEQYF. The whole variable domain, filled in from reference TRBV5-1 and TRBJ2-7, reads KAGVTQTPRYLIKTRGQQVTLSCSPISGHRSVSWYQQTPGQGLQFLFEYFSETQRNKGNFPGRFSGRQFSNSRSEMNVSTLELGDSALYLCASSLVGRDYEQYFGPGTRLTVT.